This T cell receptor (beta chain) was sequenced for a study of shared clonotypes between healthy human individuals. Whole-study context: Samples came from a couple of female and three male donors aged 18 to 49.

The table came from immunoSEQ multiplex PCR; TCRdb's copy has only in-frame clones and leaves some out. Among under 2,000,000 clones listed, approximately 95% were seen once. Naive CD8 cells lacked CD45RO, underwent positive selection for CCR7 and left out terminally differentiated effector memory CD45RA+ cells. Study results and limitations: In the sorted subsets, rarefaction showed sequencing was incomplete despite large depth.

V lost 5 bases and J lost 3, with 13 bases in between. Germline CDR1 and CDR2: SEHNR and FQNEAQ (reference sequence). The CDR3 is 14 residues long. As to this clone: Its antigen remains unidentified.

This receptor was taken from a man younger than 30 in good health. The chain combines TRBV7-9 with TRBJ1-1, with a possible D match to TRBD1 (5 bases). Material for sequencing was naive CD8+ T cells sorted from blood. CDR3 nucleotide sequence: TGTGCCAGCAGCCCAGGGTGGGGGGACACTGAAGCTTTCTTT. Its translation is CASSPGWGDTEAFF. Looking up the rest from reference TRBV7-9 and TRBJ1-1 gives the full variable domain: DTGVSQNPRHKITKRGQNVTFRCDPISEHNRLYWYRQTLGQGPEFLTYFQNEAQLEKSRLLSDRFSAERPKGSFSTLEIQRTEQGDSAMYLCASSPGWGDTEAFFGQGTRLTVV.